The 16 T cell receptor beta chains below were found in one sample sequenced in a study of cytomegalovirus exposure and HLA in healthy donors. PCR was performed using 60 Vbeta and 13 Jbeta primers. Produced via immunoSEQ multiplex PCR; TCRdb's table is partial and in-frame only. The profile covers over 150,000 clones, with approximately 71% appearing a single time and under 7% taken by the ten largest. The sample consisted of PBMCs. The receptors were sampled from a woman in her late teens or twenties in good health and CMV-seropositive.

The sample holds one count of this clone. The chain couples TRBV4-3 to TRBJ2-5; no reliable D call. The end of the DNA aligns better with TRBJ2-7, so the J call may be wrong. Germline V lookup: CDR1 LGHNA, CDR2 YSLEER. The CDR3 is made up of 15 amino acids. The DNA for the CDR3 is TGCGCCAGCAGCCAAGATCGCGGAACGACTTACGAGCAGTACTTC. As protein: CASSQDRGTTYEQYF.

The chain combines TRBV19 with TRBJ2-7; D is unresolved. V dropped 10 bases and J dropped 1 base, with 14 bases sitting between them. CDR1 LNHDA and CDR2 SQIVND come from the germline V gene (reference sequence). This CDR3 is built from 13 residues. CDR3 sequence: CAIGRHESYEQYF. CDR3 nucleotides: TGTGCCATCGGAAGACACGAGTCCTACGAGCAGTACTTC.

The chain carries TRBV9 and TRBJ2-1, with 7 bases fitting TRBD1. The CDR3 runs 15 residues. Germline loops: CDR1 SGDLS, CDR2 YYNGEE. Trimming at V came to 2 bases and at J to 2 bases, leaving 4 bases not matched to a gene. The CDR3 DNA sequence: TGTGCCAGCAGCGTCCGACAGGGCACCTACAATGAGCAGTTCTTC. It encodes CASSVRQGTYNEQFF. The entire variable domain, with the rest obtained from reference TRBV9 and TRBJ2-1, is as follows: DSGVTQTPKHLITATGQRVTLRCSPRSGDLSVYWYQQSLDQGLQFLIQYYNGEERAKGNILERFSAQQFPDLHSELNLSSLELGDSALYFCASSVRQGTYNEQFFGPGTRLTVL.

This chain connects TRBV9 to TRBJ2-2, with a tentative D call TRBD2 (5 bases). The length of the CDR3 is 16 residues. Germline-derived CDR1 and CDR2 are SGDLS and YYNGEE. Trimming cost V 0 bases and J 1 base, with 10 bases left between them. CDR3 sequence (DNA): TGTGCCAGCAGCGTAGGTTTAGCGATGAACACCGGGGAGCTGTTTTTT. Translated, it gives CASSVGLAMNTGELFF.

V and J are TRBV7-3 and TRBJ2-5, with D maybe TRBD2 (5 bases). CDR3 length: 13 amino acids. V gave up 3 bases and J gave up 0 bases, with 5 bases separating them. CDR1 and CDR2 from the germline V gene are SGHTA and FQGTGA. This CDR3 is CASSLEDQETQYF. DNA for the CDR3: TGTGCCAGCAGCTTGGAGGACCAAGAGACCCAGTACTTC.

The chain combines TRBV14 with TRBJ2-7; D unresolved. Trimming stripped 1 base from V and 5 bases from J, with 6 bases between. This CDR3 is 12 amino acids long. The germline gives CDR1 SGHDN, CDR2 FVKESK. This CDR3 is CASSQVRNEQYF. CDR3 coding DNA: TGTGCCAGCAGCCAAGTCAGGAACGAGCAGTACTTC.

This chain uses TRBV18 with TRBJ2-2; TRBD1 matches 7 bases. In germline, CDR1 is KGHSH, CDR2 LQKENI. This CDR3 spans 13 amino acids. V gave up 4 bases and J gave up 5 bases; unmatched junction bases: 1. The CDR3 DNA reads TGTGCCAGCTCACTGACAGGGACCGGGGAGCTGTTTTTT. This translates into CASSLTGTGELFF.

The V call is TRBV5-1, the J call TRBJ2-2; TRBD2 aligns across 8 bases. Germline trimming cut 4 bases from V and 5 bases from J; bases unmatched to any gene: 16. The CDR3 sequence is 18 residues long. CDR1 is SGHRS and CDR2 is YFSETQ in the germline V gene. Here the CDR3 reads CASSVNIAGPSATGELFF. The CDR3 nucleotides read TGCGCCAGCAGCGTTAACATAGCGGGGCCCTCCGCAACCGGGGAGCTGTTTTTT.

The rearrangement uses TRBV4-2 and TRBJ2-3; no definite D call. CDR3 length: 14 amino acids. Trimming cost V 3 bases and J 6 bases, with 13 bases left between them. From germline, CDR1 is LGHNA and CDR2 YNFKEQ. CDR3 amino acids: CASSHHSAGDTQYF. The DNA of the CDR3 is TGTGCCAGCAGCCACCACTCCGCCGGTGATACGCAGTATTTT.

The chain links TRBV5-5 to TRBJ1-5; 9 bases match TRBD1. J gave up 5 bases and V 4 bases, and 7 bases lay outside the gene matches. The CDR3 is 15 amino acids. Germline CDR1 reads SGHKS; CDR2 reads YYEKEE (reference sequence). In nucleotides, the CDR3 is TGTGCCAGCAGCAGACGGACAGGGGAGGATCAGCCCCAGCATTTT. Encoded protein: CASSRRTGEDQPQHF.

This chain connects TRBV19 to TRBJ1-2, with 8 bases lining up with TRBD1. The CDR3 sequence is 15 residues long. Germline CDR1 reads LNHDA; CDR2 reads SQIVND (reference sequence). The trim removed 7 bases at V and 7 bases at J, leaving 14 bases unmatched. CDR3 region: CASTRLLTGDGGYTF. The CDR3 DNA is TGTGCCAGTACCAGATTGTTGACAGGGGACGGTGGCTACACCTTC.

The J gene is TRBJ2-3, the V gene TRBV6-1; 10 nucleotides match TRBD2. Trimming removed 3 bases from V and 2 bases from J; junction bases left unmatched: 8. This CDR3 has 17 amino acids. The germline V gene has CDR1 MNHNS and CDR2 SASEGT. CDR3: CASSELAGGGYTDTQYF. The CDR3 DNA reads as TGTGCCAGCAGTGAGTTAGCGGGGGGCGGTTACACAGATACGCAGTATTTT.

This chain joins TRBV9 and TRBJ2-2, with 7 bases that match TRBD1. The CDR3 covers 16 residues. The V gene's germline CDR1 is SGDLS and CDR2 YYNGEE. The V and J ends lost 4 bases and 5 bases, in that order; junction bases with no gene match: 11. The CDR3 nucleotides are TGTGCCAGCAGCCCCTCCAGAGGGGGCTATACCGGGGAGCTGTTTTTT. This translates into CASSPSRGGYTGELFF.

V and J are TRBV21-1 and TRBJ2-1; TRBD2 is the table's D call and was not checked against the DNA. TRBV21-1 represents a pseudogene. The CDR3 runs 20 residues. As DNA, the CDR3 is TGTGCCAGCAGCGTCACCGAAACTAGCGGGGGGGATCTCTCCTACAATGAGCAGTTCTTC. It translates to CASSVTETSGGDLSYNEQFF.

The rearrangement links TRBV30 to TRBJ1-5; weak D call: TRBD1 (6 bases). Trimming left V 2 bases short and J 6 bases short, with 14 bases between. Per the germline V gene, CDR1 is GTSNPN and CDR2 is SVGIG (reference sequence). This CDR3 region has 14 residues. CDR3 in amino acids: CAWSPGGLGQPQHF. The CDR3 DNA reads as TGTGCCTGGAGTCCGGGGGGCCTCGGTCAGCCCCAGCATTTT.

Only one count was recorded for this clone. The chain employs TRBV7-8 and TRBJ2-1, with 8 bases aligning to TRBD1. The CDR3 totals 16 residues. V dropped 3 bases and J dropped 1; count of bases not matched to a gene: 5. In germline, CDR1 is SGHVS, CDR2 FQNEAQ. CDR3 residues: CASSLVQGASYNEQFF. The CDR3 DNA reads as TGTGCCAGCAGCTTGGTGCAGGGGGCGTCCTACAATGAGCAGTTCTTC.